The 7 T cell receptor beta chains reported below all come from one sample, sequenced in a study of PD-1 blockade in classical Hodgkin lymphoma. Generated by immunoSEQ multiplex PCR, the TCRdb table keeps only in-frame clones and is missing some. The sample shows roughly 70,000 clones, over 85% of them seen only once. Time point meaning: newly diagnosed, previously untreated cHL patient sample. The sequenced material came from peripheral blood mononuclear cells (PBMCs). The receptors derive from a human donor with classical Hodgkin lymphoma.

The CDR3 sequence is CASSPPYGSGSYEQYF. The CDR3 coding sequence is TGTGCCAGCAGTCCGCCCTATGGTAGCGGGAGTTACGAGCAGTACTTC. This chain connects TRBV28 to TRBJ2-7, with TRBD2 identical over 9 bases. V trimming: 5 bases; J trimming: 4 bases; junction bases outside the gene matches: 12. Germline CDR1 and CDR2: MDHEN and SYDVKM. The CDR3 runs 16 residues.

The chain is built from TRBV19 and TRBJ2-1; TRBD2 matches 9 bases. The CDR3 loop spans 15 amino acids. Germline values: CDR1 LNHDA, CDR2 SQIVND (reference sequence). Trimming cost V 7 bases and J 5 bases; bases outside gene matches: 9. The CDR3 DNA sequence: TGTGCCAGTATCTTTAGCGGGAGTGGGGACAATGAGCAGTTCTTC. The encoded protein is CASIFSGSGDNEQFF.

V and J are TRBV14 and TRBJ1-2; D not certain. The CDR3 sequence is 13 residues long. Germline-derived CDR1 and CDR2 are SGHDN and FVKESK. V gave up 0 bases and J gave up 4 bases, with 6 bases separating them. CDR3 nucleotides: TGTGCCAGCAGCCAAGATATCAGCTATGGCTACACCTTC. It encodes CASSQDISYGYTF.

This clone was found once. Other DNA sequences in this specimen translate into the identical CDR3. V is TRBV19 and J is TRBJ2-3; the match to TRBD2 covers 7 bases. The V segment lost 6 bases and the J segment 6 bases; nucleotides outside the gene matches: 3. The CDR3 loop spans 12 amino acids. Germline V gives CDR1 LNHDA, CDR2 SQIVND (reference sequence). CDR3 DNA: TGTGCCAGTAGCGGGAGGACGGATACGCAGTATTTT. Translation: CASSGRTDTQYF.

This chain uses TRBV27 with TRBJ2-7, with TRBD2 matching 7 bases. Germline V CDR1 and CDR2: MNHEY, SMNVEV (reference sequence). The length of the CDR3 is 18 residues. Trimming took 4 bases from V and 1 from J; bases not matched to a gene: 16. The chain's CDR3 is CASSSAYGMGGVSYEQYF. CDR3 nucleotide sequence: TGTGCCAGCAGTTCCGCCTATGGGATGGGGGGGGTTTCCTACGAGCAGTACTTC.

V and J are TRBV9 and TRBJ2-3; D is uncertain. Germline assignment: CDR1 SGDLS and CDR2 YYNGEE. CDR3 size: 13 residues. V was pared by 4 bases and J by 4 bases, with 10 bases between. The CDR3 loop is CASSSRWADTQYF. The CDR3, as DNA: TGTGCCAGCAGCTCCCGCTGGGCAGATACGCAGTATTTT.

The CDR3 nucleotides are TGTGCCAGCAGTTTAAGTGGGCGCTACACCTTC. This codes for CASSLSGRYTF. V usage is TRBV6-5 and J usage is TRBJ1-2; D is ambiguous. V lost 4 bases to trimming and J lost 9 bases, with 9 bases between them. The CDR3 covers 11 residues. The germline gives CDR1 MNHEY, CDR2 SVGAGI.